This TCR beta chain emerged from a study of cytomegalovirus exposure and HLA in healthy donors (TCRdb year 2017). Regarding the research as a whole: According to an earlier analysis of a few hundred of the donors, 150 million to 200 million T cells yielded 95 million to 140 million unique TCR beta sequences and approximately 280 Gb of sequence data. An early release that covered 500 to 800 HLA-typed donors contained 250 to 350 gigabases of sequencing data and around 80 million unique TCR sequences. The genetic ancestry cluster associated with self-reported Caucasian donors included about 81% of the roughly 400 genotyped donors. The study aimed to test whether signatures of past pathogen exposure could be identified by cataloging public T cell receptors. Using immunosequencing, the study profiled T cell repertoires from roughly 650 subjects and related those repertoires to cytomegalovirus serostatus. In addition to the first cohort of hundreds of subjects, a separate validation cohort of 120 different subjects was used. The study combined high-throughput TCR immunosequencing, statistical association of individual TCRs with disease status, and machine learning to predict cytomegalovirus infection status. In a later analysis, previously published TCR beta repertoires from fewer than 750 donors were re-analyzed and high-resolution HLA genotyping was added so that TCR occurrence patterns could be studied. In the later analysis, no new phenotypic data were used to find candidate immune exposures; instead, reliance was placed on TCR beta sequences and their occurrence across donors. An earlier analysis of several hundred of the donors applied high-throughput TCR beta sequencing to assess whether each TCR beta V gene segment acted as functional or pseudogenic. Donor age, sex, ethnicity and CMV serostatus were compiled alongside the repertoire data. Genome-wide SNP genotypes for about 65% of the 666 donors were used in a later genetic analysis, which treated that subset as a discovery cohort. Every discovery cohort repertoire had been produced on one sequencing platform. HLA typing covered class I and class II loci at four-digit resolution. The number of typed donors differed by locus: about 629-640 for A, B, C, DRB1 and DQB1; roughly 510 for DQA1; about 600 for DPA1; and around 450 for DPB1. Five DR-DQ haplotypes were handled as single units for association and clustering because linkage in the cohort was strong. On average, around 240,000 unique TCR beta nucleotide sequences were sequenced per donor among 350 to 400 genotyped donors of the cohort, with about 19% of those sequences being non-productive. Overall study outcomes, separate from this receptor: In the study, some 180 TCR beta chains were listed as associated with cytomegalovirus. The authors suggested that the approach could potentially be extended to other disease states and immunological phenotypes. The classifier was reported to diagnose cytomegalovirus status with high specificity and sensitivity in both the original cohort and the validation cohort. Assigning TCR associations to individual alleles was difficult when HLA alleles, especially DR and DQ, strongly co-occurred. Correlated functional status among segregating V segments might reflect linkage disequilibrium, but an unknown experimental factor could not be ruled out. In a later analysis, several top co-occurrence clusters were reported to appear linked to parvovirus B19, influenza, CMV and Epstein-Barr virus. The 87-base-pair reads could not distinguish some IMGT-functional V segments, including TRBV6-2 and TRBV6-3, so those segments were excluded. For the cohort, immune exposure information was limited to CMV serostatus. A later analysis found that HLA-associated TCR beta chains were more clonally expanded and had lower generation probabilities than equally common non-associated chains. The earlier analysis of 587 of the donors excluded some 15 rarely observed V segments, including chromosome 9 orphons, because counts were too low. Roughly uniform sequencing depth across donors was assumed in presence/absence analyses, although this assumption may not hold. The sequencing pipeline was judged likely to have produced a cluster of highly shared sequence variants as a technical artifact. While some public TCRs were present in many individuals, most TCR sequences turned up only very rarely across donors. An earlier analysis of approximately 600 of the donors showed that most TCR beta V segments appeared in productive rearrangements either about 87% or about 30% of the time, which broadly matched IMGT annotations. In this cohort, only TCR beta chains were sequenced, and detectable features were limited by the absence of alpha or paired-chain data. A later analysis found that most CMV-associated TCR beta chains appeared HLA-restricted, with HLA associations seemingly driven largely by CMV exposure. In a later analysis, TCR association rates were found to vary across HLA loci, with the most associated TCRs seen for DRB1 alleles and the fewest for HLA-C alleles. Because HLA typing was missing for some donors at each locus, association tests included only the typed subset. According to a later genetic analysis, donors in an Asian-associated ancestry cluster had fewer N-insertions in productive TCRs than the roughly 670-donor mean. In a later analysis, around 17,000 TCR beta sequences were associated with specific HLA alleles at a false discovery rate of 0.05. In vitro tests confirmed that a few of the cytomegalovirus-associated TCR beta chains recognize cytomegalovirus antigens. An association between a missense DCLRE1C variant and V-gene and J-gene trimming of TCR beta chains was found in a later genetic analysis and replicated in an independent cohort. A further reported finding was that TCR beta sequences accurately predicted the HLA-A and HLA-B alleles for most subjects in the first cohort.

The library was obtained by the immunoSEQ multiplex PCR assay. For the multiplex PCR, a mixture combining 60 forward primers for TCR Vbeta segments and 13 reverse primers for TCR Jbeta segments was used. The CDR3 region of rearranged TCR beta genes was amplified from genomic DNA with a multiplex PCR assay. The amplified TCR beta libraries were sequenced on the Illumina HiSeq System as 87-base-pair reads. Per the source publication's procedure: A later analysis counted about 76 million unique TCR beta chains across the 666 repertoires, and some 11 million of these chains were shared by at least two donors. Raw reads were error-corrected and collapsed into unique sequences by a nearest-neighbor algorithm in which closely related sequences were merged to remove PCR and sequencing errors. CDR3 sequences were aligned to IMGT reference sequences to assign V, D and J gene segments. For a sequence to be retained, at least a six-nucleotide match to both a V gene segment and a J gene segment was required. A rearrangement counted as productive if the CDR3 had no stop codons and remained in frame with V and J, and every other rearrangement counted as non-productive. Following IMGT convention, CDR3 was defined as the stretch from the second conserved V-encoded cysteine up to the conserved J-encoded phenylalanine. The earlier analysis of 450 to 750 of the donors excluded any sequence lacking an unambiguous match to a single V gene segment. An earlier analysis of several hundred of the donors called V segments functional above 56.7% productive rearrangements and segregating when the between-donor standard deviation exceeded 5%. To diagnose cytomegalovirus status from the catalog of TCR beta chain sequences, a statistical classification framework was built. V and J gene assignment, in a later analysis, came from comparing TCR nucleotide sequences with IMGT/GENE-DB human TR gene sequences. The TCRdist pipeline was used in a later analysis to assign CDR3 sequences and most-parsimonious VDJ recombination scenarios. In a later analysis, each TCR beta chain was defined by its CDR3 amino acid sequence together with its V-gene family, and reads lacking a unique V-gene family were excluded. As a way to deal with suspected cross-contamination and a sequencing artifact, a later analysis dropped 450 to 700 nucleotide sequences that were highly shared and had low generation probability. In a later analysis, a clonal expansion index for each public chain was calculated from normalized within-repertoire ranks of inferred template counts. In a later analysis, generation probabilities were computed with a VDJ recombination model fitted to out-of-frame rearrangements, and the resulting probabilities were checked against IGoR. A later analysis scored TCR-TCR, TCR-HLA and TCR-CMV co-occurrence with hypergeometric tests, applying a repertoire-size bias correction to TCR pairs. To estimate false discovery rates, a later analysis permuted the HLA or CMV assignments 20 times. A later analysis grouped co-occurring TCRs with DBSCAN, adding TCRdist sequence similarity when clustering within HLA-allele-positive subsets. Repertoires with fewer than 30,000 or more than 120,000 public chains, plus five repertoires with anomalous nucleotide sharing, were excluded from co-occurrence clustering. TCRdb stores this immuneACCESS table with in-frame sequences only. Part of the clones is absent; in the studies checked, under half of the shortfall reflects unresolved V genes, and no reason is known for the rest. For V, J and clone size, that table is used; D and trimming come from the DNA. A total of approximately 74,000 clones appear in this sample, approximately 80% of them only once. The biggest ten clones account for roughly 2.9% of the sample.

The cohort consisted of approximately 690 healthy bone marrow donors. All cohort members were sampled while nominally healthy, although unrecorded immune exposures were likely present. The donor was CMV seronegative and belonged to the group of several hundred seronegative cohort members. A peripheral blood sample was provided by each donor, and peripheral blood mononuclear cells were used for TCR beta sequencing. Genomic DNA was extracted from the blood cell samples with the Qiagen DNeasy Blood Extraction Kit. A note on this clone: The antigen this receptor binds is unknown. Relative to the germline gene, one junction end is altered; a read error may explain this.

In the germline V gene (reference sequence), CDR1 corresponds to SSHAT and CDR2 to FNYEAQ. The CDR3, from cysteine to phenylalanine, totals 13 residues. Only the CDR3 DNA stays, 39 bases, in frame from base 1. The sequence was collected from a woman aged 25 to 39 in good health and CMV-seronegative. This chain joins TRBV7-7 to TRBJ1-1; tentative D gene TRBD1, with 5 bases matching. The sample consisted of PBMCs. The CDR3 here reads CASSFGGGTEAFF. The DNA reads TGTGCTAGCAGCTTTGGGGGGGGGACTGAAGCTTTCTTT.